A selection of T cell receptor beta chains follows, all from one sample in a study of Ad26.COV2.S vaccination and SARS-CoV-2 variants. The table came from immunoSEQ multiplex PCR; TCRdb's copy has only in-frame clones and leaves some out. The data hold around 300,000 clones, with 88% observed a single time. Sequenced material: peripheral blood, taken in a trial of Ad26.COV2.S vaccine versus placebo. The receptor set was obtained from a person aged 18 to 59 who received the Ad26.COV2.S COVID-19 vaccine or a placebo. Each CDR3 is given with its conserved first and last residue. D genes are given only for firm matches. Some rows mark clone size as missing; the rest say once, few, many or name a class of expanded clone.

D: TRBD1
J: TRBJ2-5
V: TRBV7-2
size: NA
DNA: TGTGCCAGCAGCCTGGCCGGGACAGAAGAGACCCAGTACTTC
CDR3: CASSLAGTEETQYF

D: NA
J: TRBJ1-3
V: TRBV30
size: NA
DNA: TGTGCCTGGAGTGTATGGGGGAGTGCGGGAAACACCATATATTTT
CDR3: CAWSVWGSAGNTIYF

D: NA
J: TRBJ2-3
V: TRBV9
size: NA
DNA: TGTGCCAGCAGCGATGGTCCCAAGGCAGATACGCAGTATTTT
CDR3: CASSDGPKADTQYF

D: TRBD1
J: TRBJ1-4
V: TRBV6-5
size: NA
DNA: TGTGCCAGCAGTTCCACAGGGGACGGTGAAAAACTGTTTTTT
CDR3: CASSSTGDGEKLFF

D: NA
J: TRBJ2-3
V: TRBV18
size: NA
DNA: TGTGCCAGCTCACCGGAACTCACAGATACGCAGTATTTT
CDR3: CASSPELTDTQYF

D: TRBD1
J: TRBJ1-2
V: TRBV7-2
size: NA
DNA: TGTGCCAGCAGCCAAGGGACAGGGGGTAGGGGCTACACCTTC
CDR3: CASSQGTGGRGYTF

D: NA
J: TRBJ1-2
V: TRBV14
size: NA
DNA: TGTGCCAGCAGCCGATATCTGGTAGGGGGCTATGGCTACACCTTC
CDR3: CASSRYLVGGYGYTF

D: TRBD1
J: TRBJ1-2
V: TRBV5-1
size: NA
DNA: TGCGCCAGCAGCATATTACAGGGGGACTATGGCTACACCTTC
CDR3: CASSILQGDYGYTF

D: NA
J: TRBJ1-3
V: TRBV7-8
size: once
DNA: TGTGCCAGCAGCTTAGGACTGGTGGAGACCATATATTTT
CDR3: CASSLGLVETIYF

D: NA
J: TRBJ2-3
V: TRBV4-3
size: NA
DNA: TGCGCCAGCAGCCCCACAGGTGACCCTAGCACAGATACGCAGTATTTT
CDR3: CASSPTGDPSTDTQYF

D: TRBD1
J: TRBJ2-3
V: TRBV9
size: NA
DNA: TGTGCCAGCAGCGTAGCCACGACGCGGACAGGGCTAACAGATACGCAGTATTTT
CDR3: CASSVATTRTGLTDTQYF

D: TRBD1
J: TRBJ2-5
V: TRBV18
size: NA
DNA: TGTGCCAGCTCGAACAGGGGACAAGAGACCCAGTACTTC
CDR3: CASSNRGQETQYF

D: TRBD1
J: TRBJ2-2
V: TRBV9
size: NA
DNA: TGTGCCAGCAGCCCCCCCAGGACAGGGGTTGCCGGGGAGCTGTTTTTT
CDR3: CASSPPRTGVAGELFF

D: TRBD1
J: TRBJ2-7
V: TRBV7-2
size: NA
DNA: TGTGCCAGCAGACGGACAGGGGGAGATCGGAACGAGCAGTACTTC
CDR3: CASRRTGGDRNEQYF

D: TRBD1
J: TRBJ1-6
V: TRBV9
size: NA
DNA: TGTGCCAGCAATCCAAGCGGGGACAGAGTAAATTCACCCCTCCACTTT
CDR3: CASNPSGDRVNSPLHF

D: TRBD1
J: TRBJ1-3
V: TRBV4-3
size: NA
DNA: TGCGCCAGCAGCCGCGCCACCGGGACAGGGGGCTCCCGCTCTGGAAACACCATATATTTT
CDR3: CASSRATGTGGSRSGNTIYF

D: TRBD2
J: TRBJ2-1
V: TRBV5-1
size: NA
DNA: TGCGCCAGCAGCTTCCCCGCCAGCGGGAGAGGGAATGAGCAGTTCTTC
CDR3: CASSFPASGRGNEQFF

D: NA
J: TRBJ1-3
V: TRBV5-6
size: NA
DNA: TGTGCCAGCAGCTTGATATCGTCCTGGATTAACCCTGGAAACACCATATATTTT
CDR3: CASSLISSWINPGNTIYF

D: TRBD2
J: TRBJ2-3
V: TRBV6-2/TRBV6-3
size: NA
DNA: TGTGCCAGCAGTCTAGCGGTAGATACGCAGTATTTT
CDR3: CASSLAVDTQYF

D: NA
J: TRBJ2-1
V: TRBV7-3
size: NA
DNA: TGTGCCAGCAGCTTATCGCAGGTGGGACGCAATGAGCAGTTCTTC
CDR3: CASSLSQVGRNEQFF

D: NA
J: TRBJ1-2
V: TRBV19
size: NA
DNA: TGTGCCAGTAGTATTCAGGAGGGTGGCTACACCTTC
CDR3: CASSIQEGGYTF

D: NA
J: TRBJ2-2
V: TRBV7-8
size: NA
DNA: TGTGCCAGCAGCGCGGCACGGGGCGGGGAGCTGTTTTTT
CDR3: CASSAARGGELFF

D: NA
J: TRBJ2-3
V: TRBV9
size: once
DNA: TGTGCCAGCAGCGTGCTTCGTACAGATACGCAGTATTTT
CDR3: CASSVLRTDTQYF

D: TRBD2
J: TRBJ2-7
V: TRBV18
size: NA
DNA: TGTGCCAGCTCACCTAGCGGGGGAACCTACGAGCAGTACTTC
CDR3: CASSPSGGTYEQYF

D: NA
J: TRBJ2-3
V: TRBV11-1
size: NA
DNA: TGTGCCAGCAGCTCGCTCGCCTCCATCACAGATACGCAGTATTTT
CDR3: CASSSLASITDTQYF

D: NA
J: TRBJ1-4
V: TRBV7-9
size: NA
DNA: TGTGCCAGCAGCCCGAGGCTTAATGAAAAACTGTTTTTT
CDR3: CASSPRLNEKLFF

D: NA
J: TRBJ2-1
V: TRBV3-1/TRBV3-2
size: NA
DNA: TGTGCCAGCAGCCAAGTTACGTCCGGGACAATCCATGAGCAGTTCTTC
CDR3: CASSQVTSGTIHEQFF

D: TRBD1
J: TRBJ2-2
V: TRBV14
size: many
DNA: TGTGCCAGCAGCCGCCGATTCCAGGGGGCCGGGGAGCTGTTTTTT
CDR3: CASSRRFQGAGELFF

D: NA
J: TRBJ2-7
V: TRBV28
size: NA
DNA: TGTGCCAGCATCCCCCGGGGGTACACTTCCTACGAGCAGTACTTC
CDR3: CASIPRGYTSYEQYF

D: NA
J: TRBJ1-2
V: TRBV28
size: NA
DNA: TGTGCCAGCAGCTCTCATGGCTACACCTTC
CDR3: CASSSHGYTF

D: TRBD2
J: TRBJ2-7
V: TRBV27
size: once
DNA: TGTGCCAGCAGTTTTGGCGGGAGTGACTACGAGCAGTACTTC
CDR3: CASSFGGSDYEQYF

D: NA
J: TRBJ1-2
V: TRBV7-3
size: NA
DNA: TGTGCCAGCAGCCTCCACCTTAACTATGGCTACACCTTC
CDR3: CASSLHLNYGYTF

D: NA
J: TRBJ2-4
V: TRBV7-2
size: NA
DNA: TGTGCCAGCAGCTCCCCAGGGTTTGGAGGCCCCAAAAACATTCAGTACTTC
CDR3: CASSSPGFGGPKNIQYF

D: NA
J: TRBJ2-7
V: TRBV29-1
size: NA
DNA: TGCAGCGTTGTTGCCTCGATGGGGCGATCTAGAACCGAGCAGTACTTC
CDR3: CSVVASMGRSRTEQYF

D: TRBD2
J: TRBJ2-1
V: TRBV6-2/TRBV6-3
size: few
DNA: TGTGCCAGCAGTTACTCTAGCGGGGGTGGGGATGAGCAGTTCTTC
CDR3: CASSYSSGGGDEQFF

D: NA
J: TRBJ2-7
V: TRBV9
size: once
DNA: TGTGCCAGCATAGAGGGGGACCTAAGGGGAGCCCCCTACGAGCAGTACTTC
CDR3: CASIEGDLRGAPYEQYF

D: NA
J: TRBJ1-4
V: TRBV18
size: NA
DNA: TGTGCCAGCTCACCACCTGGGGCGCAGGATGAAAAACTGTTTTTT
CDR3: CASSPPGAQDEKLFF

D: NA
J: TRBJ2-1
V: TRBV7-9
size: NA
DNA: TGTGCCAGCAGCTCCCCGGGACAAGCGAAAGGGGGTGAGCAGTTCTTC
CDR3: CASSSPGQAKGGEQFF

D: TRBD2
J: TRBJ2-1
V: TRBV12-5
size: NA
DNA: TGTGCTAGTGGTTTCATCGTGACTAGCGGGAGTCCCAATGAGCAGTTCTTC
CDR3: CASGFIVTSGSPNEQFF

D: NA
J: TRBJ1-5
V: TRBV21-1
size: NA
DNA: TGTGCCAGCAGCAAAGGACAGGAAAATAGCAATCAGCCCCAGCATTTT
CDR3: CASSKGQENSNQPQHF

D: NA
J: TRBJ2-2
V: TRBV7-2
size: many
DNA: TGTGCCAGCAGCTTAGGGTGGGGGATCGGGGAGCTGTTTTTT
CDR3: CASSLGWGIGELFF

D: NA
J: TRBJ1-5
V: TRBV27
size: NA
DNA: TGTGCCAGCAGTTTGGAGGGAATCAATCAGCCCCAGCATTTT
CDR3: CASSLEGINQPQHF

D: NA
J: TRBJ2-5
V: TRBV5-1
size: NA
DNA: TGCGCCAGCAGCTTGTCCATATACAAGATCGGGCAAGAGACCCAGTACTTC
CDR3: CASSLSIYKIGQETQYF

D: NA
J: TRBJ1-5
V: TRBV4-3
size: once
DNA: TGCGCCAGCAGCCAAGATAAATCGTGGGGCGGGAGTCAGCCCCAGCATTTT
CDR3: CASSQDKSWGGSQPQHF

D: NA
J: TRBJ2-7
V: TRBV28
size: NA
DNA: TGTGCCAGCAGTTTCAGAAGACAGCACTACGAGCAGTACTTC
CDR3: CASSFRRQHYEQYF

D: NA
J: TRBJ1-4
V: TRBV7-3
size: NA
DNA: TGTGCCAGCAGCTTAATGGCGGCTGCAACTAATGAAAAACTGTTTTTT
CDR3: CASSLMAAATNEKLFF

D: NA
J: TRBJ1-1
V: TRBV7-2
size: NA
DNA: TGTGCCAGCAGCTTAGCGGCAGCCTCCACTGAAGCTTTCTTT
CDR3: CASSLAAASTEAFF

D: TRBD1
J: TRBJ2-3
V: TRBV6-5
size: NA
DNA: TGTGCCAGCAGTTACGGGTGGACAGGGGAGACAGATACGCAGTATTTT
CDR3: CASSYGWTGETDTQYF

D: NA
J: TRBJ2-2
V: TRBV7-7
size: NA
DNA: TGTGCCAGCAGCTTAGAGGCCGGGGAGCTGTTTTTT
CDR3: CASSLEAGELFF

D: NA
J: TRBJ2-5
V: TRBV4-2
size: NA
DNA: TGTGCCAGCAGCCAAAAAGGGACTCAAGAGACCCAGTACTTC
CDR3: CASSQKGTQETQYF

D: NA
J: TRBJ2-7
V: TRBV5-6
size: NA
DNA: TGTGCCAGCAGCTTGGCTGGGACTTTCGGCTACGAGCAGTACTTC
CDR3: CASSLAGTFGYEQYF

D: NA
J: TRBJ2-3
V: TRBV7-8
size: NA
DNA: TGTGCCAGCAGCTACACAGATACGCAGTATTTT
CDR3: CASSYTDTQYF

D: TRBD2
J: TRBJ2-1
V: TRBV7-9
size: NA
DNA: TGTGCCAGCAGCTTAGGCATCCTAGCGGGAGGTCGAGACTACAATGAGCAGTTCTTC
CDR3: CASSLGILAGGRDYNEQFF

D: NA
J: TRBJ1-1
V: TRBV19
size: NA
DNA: TGTGCCAGTAGAACCTACGCTGAAGCTTTCTTT
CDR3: CASRTYAEAFF

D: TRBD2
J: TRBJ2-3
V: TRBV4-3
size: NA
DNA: TGCGCCAGCAGCCTCCGGACTAGCGGGAGAGTAGATACGCAGTATTTT
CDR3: CASSLRTSGRVDTQYF

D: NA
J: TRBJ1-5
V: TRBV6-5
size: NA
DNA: TGTGCCAGTGGGGCGAAGCAGCCCCAGCATTTT
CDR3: CASGAKQPQHF

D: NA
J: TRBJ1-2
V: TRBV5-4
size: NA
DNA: TGTGCCAGCAGCTTGGACGGGGCGAACTATGGCTACACCTTC
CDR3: CASSLDGANYGYTF

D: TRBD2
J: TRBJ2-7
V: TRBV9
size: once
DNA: TGTGCCAGCAGCGTAGCAGCTAGCGGGCCCTACGAGCAGTACTTC
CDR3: CASSVAASGPYEQYF

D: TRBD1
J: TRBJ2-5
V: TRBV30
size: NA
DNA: TGTGCCTGGAGTGGGGACAGGGAAGAGACCCAGTACTTC
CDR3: CAWSGDREETQYF

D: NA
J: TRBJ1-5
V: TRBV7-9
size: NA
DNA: TGTGCCAGCAGCTTAGACAGGGATCAGCCCCAGCATTTT
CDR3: CASSLDRDQPQHF